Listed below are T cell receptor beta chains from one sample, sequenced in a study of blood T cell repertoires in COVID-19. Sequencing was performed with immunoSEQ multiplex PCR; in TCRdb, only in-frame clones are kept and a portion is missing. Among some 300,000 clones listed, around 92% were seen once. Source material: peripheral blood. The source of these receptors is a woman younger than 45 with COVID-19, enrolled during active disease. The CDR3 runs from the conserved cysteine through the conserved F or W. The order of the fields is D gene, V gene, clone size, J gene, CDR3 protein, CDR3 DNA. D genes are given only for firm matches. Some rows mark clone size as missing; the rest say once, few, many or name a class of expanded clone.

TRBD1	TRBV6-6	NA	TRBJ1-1	CASSPSTGVNTEAFF	TGTGCCAGCAGTCCCTCGACAGGGGTTAATACTGAAGCTTTCTTT
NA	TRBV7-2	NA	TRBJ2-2	CASSLGTTGRTGELFF	TGTGCCAGCAGCTTAGGGACAACCGGGAGAACCGGGGAGCTGTTTTTT
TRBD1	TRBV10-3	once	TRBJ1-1	CAISSGGVTEAFF	TGTGCCATCAGTTCAGGGGGCGTGACTGAAGCTTTCTTT
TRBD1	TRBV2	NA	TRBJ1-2	CASSPDRGGGYTF	TGTGCCAGCAGTCCGGACAGGGGAGGTGGCTACACCTTC
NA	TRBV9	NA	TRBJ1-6	CASSVTGLTYNSPLHF	TGTGCCAGCAGCGTTACAGGTCTAACCTATAATTCACCCCTCCACTTT
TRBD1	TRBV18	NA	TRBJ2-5	CASSPATGGKRETQYF	TGTGCCAGCTCACCTGCAACAGGGGGCAAGAGGGAGACCCAGTACTTC
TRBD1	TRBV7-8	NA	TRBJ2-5	CASSARSGQNRETQYF	TGTGCCAGCAGCGCAAGGTCGGGACAGAATCGAGAGACCCAGTACTTC
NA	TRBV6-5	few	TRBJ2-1	CASSKRGGEQFF	TGTGCCAGCAGTAAGAGGGGAGGTGAGCAGTTCTTC
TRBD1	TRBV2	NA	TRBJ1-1	CASRARDRATEAFF	TGTGCCAGCAGAGCTAGGGACAGGGCCACTGAAGCTTTCTTT
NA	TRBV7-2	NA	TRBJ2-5	CASSLGGAGPSETQYF	TGTGCCAGCAGCTTAGGTGGCGCGGGACCCTCGGAGACCCAGTACTTC
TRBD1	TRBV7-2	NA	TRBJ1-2	CASSFDRGAFYGYTF	TGTGCCAGCAGCTTTGACAGGGGGGCTTTCTATGGCTACACCTTC
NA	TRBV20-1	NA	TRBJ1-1	CSFVSDTEAFF	TGCTCTTTTGTCTCCGACACTGAAGCTTTCTTT
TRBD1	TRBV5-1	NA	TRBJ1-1	CASSLRDRSTEAFF	TGCGCCAGCAGCCTACGGGACAGGAGCACTGAAGCTTTCTTT
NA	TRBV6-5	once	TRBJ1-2	CASRITYQGYGYTF	TGTGCCAGCCGAATAACTTACCAGGGATATGGCTACACCTTC
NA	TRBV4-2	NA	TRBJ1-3	CASSQDSGPSGNTIYF	TGTGCCAGCAGCCAAGATTCAGGGCCCTCTGGAAACACCATATATTTT
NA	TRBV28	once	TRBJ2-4	CASSSDGVAKNIQYF	TGTGCCAGCAGTTCCGACGGGGTAGCCAAAAACATTCAGTACTTC
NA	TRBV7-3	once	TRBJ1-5	CASSSRPIRQNNQPQHF	TGTGCCAGCAGCTCCCGCCCTATCAGACAGAACAATCAGCCCCAGCATTTT
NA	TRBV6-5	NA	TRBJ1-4	CAVGQRGIPPEKLFF	TGTGCCGTAGGCCAACGGGGAATCCCCCCTGAAAAACTGTTTTTT
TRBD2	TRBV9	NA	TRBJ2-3	CASSDPRGASGGRTTDTQYF	TGTGCCAGCAGCGACCCCAGGGGGGCTAGCGGGGGGAGAACCACAGATACGCAGTATTTT
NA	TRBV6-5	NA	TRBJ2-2	CASKPRRNTGELFF	TGTGCCAGCAAACCCCGCAGGAACACCGGGGAGCTGTTTTTT
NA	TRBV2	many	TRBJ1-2	CASNIQGEGGYTF	TGTGCCAGCAATATACAGGGAGAAGGAGGCTACACCTTC
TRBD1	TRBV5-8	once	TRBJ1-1	CASSVHRGTRSTEAFF	TGTGCCAGCAGCGTACACAGGGGAACGAGGAGCACTGAAGCTTTCTTT
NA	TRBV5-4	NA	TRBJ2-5	CASSLELAMETQYF	TGTGCCAGCAGCTTGGAGCTAGCAATGGAGACCCAGTACTTC
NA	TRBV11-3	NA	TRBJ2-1	CASSPNPNYNEQFF	TGTGCCAGCAGCCCGAACCCTAACTACAATGAGCAGTTCTTC
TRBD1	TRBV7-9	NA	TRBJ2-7	CASSNGQGAREQYF	TGTGCCAGCAGCAATGGACAGGGGGCAAGGGAGCAGTACTTC
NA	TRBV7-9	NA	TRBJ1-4	CASSLVKGKGEKLFF	TGTGCCAGCAGCTTAGTTAAGGGGAAAGGTGAAAAACTGTTTTTT
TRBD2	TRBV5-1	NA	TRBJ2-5	CASSPAASGGRETQYF	TGCGCCAGCAGCCCCGCGGCTAGCGGGGGGAGAGAGACCCAGTACTTC
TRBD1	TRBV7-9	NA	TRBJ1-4	CASSPDRGSYEKLFF	TGTGCCAGCAGCCCGGACAGGGGTAGTTATGAAAAACTGTTTTTT
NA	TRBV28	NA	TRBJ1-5	CASGLGVNQPQHF	TGTGCCAGTGGGTTAGGGGTCAATCAGCCCCAGCATTTT
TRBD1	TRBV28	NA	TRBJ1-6	CASSPGTGDSPLHF	TGTGCCAGCAGTCCCGGGACAGGGGATTCACCCCTCCACTTT
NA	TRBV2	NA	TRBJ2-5	CASSEVRGETQYF	TGTGCCAGCAGTGAAGTAAGGGGAGAGACCCAGTACTTC
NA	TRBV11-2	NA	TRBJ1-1	CASSFSPPGAPRHTEAFF	TGTGCCAGCAGCTTCTCTCCCCCAGGGGCGCCGAGACACACTGAAGCTTTCTTT
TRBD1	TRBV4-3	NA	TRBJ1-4	CASSQGRQGPTPPEKLFF	TGCGCCAGCAGCCAAGGGCGACAGGGGCCAACCCCCCCCGAAAAACTGTTTTTT
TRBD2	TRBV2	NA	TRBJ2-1	CASPNSGGARNEQFF	TGTGCCAGCCCAAACAGCGGGGGGGCCAGGAATGAGCAGTTCTTC
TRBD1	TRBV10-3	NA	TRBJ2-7	CAISATGGFSYEQYF	TGTGCCATCAGTGCCACAGGGGGTTTCTCCTACGAGCAGTACTTC
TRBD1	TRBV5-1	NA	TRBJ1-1	CASSARSGTGNTEAFF	TGCGCCAGCAGCGCCCGATCGGGGACAGGGAACACTGAAGCTTTCTTT
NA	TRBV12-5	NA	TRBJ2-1	CASGPDWYNEQFF	TGTGCTAGTGGTCCCGACTGGTACAATGAGCAGTTCTTC
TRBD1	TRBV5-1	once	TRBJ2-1	CASRRQGASYNEQFF	TGCGCCAGCAGGAGACAGGGGGCTTCCTACAATGAGCAGTTCTTC
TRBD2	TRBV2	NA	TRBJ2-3	CASSVGLAGGPDTQYF	TGTGCCAGCAGTGTAGGGCTAGCGGGGGGACCGGATACGCAGTATTTT
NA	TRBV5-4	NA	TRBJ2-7	CASSLEVTREQYF	TGTGCCAGCAGCTTGGAAGTGACTCGAGAGCAGTACTTC
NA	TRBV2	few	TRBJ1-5	CASKGQVNQPQHF	TGTGCCAGCAAGGGGCAGGTCAATCAGCCCCAGCATTTT
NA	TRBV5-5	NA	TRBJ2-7	CASTPGSSQTSLEQYF	TGTGCCAGCACACCGGGGTCCTCCCAAACTTCTTTGGAGCAGTACTTC